This TCR beta chain was observed in a study of blood T cell repertoires in COVID-19 (dated by TCRdb to 2020 to 2022). In terms of the full investigation: The collaborator samples originated in the United States, Italy and Spain and spanned the acute and convalescent phases of COVID-19. Samples came from the ongoing ImmuneRACE study (first 160 participants) plus 1,254 subjects from 6 global collaborators. Subjects who had been exposed to COVID-19, were actively infected with it, or had recovered from it provided the deeply sampled blood TCRbeta repertoires that made up the dataset. Sample metadata almost always included a de-identified subject ID, COVID-19 status, age in years and sex. Where HLA class I and class II types were available, the types were taken from metadata supplied by the sample provider, not from assay-based typing. The material from the prospective study consisted of cDNA or gDNA derived from T cells, B-cell-depleted T cells, or PBMCs. The repertoires were released in a freely available public database meant as a resource for research on the immune response to SARS-CoV-2. Results the study describes overall, beyond this receptor: The quantity of clinical and demographic metadata differed by source and by participant and was supplied without curation.

TCRbeta CDR3 regions were amplified from genomic DNA using the immunoSEQ Assay, a bias-controlled multiplex PCR. The original pipeline was this. The number of nucleated cells in each sample was estimated by amplification of reference gene primers within the assay. To quantify the absolute abundance of each unique TCRbeta CDR3 rearrangement, sequence reads were collapsed and filtered. For each sample, productive Simpson clonality was calculated as the square root of Simpson's diversity index over productive rearrangements. TCRdb re-hosts the immuneACCESS table, in-frame sequences only. Its copies lack some clones; in the studies checked, an unresolved V gene accounts for under half of them, and the cause for the rest is not known. V and J calls and clone size are those listed in that table; D and trimming were worked out from the DNA. For this sample there are about 210,000 clones; 81% appear just once. Around 9% of the sample rests with the top ten.

A remark on this clone: This clone's antigen is unknown. Nothing much larger sits one base from this clone, and base qualities are not available.

Enrolling through a virtual design, the prospective study's participants ranged in age from roughly 18 to 90 years and lived across around 25 United States geographic areas. In the prospective study, cohorts were assigned on the basis of participant-reported clinical history obtained from a screening survey and a study questionnaire. In the prospective study, whole blood, serum and a nasopharyngeal or oropharyngeal swab were collected from each participant by mobile phlebotomists. Additional blood draws and questionnaires over an approximately 2-month period could optionally be provided by prospective study participants. Before DNA extraction, prospective study blood samples were shipped either frozen or at room temperature. The sequencing input was PBMCs or T cells enriched from blood (not recorded which). The receptor was isolated from a woman aged 45-65 years with acute COVID-19.

Here is the DNA: TGCGCCAGCAGCGAACAGGGGGGGTTTACCGGGGAGCTGTTTTTT. It encodes CASSEQGGFTGELFF. The chain couples TRBV5-1 to TRBJ2-2, and possibly TRBD1, on 8 matching bases. The germline V gene provides CDR1 SGHRS and CDR2 YFSETQ. V and J are truncated by 4 bases and 5 bases respectively, leaving an intervening sequence of 15 bases. The CDR3, from cysteine to phenylalanine, totals 15 residues. Only the CDR3 region is kept as DNA, spanning 45 bases read in frame from base 1.